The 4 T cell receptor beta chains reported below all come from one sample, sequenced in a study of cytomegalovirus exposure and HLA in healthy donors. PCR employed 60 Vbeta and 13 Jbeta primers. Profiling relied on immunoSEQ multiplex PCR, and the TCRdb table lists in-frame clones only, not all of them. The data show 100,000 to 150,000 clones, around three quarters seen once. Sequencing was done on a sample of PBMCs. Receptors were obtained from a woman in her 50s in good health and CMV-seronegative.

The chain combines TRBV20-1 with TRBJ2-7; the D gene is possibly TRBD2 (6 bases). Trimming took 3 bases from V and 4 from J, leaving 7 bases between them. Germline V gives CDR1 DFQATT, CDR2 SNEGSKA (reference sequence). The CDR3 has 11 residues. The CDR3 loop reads CSARAGYEQYF. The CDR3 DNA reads TGCAGTGCTAGGGCGGGGTACGAGCAGTACTTC.

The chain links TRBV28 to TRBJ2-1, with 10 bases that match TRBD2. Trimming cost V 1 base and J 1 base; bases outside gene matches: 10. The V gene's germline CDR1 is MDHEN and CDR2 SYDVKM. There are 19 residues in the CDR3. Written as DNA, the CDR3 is TGTGCCAGCAGTTTATATCTCGGACTAGCGGATGAATCCTACAATGAGCAGTTCTTC. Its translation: CASSLYLGLADESYNEQFF.

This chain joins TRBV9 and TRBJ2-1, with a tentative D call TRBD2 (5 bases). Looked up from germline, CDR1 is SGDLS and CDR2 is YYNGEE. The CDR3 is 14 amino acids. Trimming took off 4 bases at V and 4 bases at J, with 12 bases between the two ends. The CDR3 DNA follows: TGTGCCAGCAGCCCGAACGGGAATTACAATGAGCAGTTCTTC. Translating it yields CASSPNGNYNEQFF. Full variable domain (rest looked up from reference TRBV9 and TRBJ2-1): DSGVTQTPKHLITATGQRVTLRCSPRSGDLSVYWYQQSLDQGLQFLIQYYNGEERAKGNILERFSAQQFPDLHSELNLSSLELGDSALYFCASSPNGNYNEQFFGPGTRLTVL.

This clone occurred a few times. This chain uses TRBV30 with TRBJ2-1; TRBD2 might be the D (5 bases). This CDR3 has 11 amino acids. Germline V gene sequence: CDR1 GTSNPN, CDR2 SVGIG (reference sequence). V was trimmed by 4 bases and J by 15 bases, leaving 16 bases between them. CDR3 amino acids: CAWTEGLRWFF. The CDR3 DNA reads TGTGCCTGGACAGAGGGCCTCCGGTGGTTCTTC.